Listed below are T cell receptor beta chains from one sample, sequenced in a study of T-cell memory formation after mild COVID-19. Each CDR3 protein gets one entry after TCRdb re-called the 5' RACE reads with MiXCR. The sample lists under 250,000 distinct CDR3 sequences; approximately 15% were seen once. The specimen was PBMCs or a T cell subset sorted from them (not recorded which). These receptors came from an adult woman who had mild COVID-19 (a few samples of this study predate the infection). Cell type and time point are not known. The CDR3 runs from the conserved cysteine through the conserved F or W. Fields, in order: CDR3 protein, CDR3 DNA, V gene, clone size, D gene, J gene. A D gene is named only where the DNA matches it firmly. Clone size is shown for a subset of rows, as once, few, many or a class of expanded clone.

CDR3aa: CASSLLTGTYNEQFF
CDR3nt: TGCGCCAGCAGCCTTCTGACAGGAACCTACAATGAGCAGTTCTTC
v_gene: TRBV4-3
abundance: few
d_gene: .
j_gene: TRBJ2-1

CDR3aa: CASSPGLAGITDTQYF
CDR3nt: TGTGCCAGCAGCCCGGGACTAGCGGGGATCACAGATACGCAGTATTTT
v_gene: TRBV4-2
abundance: .
d_gene: TRBD2
j_gene: TRBJ2-3

CDR3aa: CAISTQGGTEAFF
CDR3nt: TGTGCCATCAGTACCCAGGGGGGCACTGAAGCTTTCTTT
v_gene: TRBV10-3
abundance: .
d_gene: TRBD1
j_gene: TRBJ1-1

CDR3aa: CASSHQGGVDGYTF
CDR3nt: TGTGCCAGCAGCCACCAGGGGGGGGTGGATGGCTACACCTTC
v_gene: TRBV9
abundance: few
d_gene: TRBD1
j_gene: TRBJ1-2

CDR3aa: CASSQDPGLAGGTTDTQYF
CDR3nt: TGTGCCAGCAGCCAAGACCCCGGACTAGCGGGGGGTACAACAGATACGCAGTATTTT
v_gene: TRBV3-1
abundance: few
d_gene: TRBD2
j_gene: TRBJ2-3

CDR3aa: CASNLRLALGDTQYF
CDR3nt: TGTGCCAGCAACCTACGACTAGCCCTTGGAGATACGCAGTATTTT
v_gene: TRBV7-2
abundance: .
d_gene: TRBD2
j_gene: TRBJ2-3

CDR3aa: CAWQKTGKTYGYTF
CDR3nt: TGTGCCTGGCAAAAGACAGGGAAAACCTATGGCTACACCTTC
v_gene: TRBV30
abundance: .
d_gene: TRBD1
j_gene: TRBJ1-2

CDR3aa: CASSEVTSGSDEQYF
CDR3nt: TGTGCCAGCAGTGAAGTCACTAGCGGGAGCGACGAGCAGTACTTC
v_gene: TRBV2
abundance: few
d_gene: TRBD2
j_gene: TRBJ2-7

CDR3aa: CASSSPGLAGYEQFF
CDR3nt: TGTGCCAGCAGTTCACCGGGACTAGCTGGCTATGAGCAGTTCTTC
v_gene: TRBV27
abundance: many
d_gene: TRBD2
j_gene: TRBJ2-1

CDR3aa: CATSDTTGPNTEAFF
CDR3nt: TGTGCCACCAGTGACACCACAGGGCCGAACACTGAAGCTTTCTTT
v_gene: TRBV24-1
abundance: .
d_gene: .
j_gene: TRBJ1-1

CDR3aa: CASSQGGQGAYNEQFF
CDR3nt: TGTGCCAGCAGCCAGGGGGGACAGGGGGCCTACAATGAGCAGTTCTTC
v_gene: TRBV3-1
abundance: few
d_gene: TRBD1
j_gene: TRBJ2-1